The rows below give T cell receptor beta chains drawn from one sample of a study of CD8 T cells in Susac syndrome. TCRdb reprocessed the immunoSEQ multiplex PCR reads with MiXCR, giving one entry per CDR3 protein. The sample comprises 150,000 to 200,000 distinct CDR3 sequences, almost 96% of which are singletons, and 0.093% rests with the top ten. Input material: CD4+ T cells from PBMCs. These receptors were obtained from a human donor with multiple sclerosis. The CDR3 runs from the conserved cysteine through the conserved F or W. D genes are given only for firm matches. The size entry is marked missing in some rows and otherwise reads once, few, many or a size class.

V gene	D gene	clone size	J gene	CDR3 protein	CDR3 DNA
TRBV11-3	.	.	TRBJ2-3	CASSFDGSPDTQYF	TGTGCCAGCAGCTTCGATGGGTCCCCAGATACGCAGTATTTT
TRBV4-2	.	few	TRBJ2-5	CASSPTQGGETQYF	TGTGCCAGCAGCCCAACGCAGGGGGGAGAGACCCAGTACTTC
TRBV9	.	.	TRBJ1-2	CASSVNRDKGQYGYTF	TGTGCCAGCAGCGTTAACAGGGATAAGGGCCAGTATGGCTACACCTTC
TRBV4-1	TRBD1	once	TRBJ1-2	CASSQGTTGQGLYGYTF	TGCGCCAGCAGCCAAGGGACGACGGGACAGGGGCTCTATGGCTACACCTTC
TRBV20-1	TRBD2	.	TRBJ2-1	CSARGGLAGGTSYNEQFF	TGCAGTGCTAGAGGGGGACTAGCGGGGGGAACCTCCTACAATGAGCAGTTCTTC
TRBV3-1	.	.	TRBJ2-5	CASSQSRGYQETQYF	TGTGCCAGCAGCCAGTCTCGGGGGTACCAAGAGACCCAGTACTTC
TRBV20-1	TRBD1	.	TRBJ2-4	CSAETGGENIQYF	TGCAGTGCCGAAACAGGGGGCGAGAACATTCAGTACTTC
TRBV30	.	.	TRBJ2-2	CAWSARTGELFF	TGTGCCTGGAGTGCACGGACCGGGGAGCTGTTTTTT
TRBV12-3/TRBV12-4	.	.	TRBJ2-7	CASRETPGRQYF	TGTGCCAGCAGGGAGACCCCGGGCCGGCAGTACTTC
TRBV7-9	TRBD1	.	TRBJ1-6	CASSSGQGGNSPLHF	TGTGCCAGCAGCTCCGGACAGGGTGGTAATTCACCCCTCCACTTT